The source of this TCR beta chain is a study of Tregs in tolerant kidney transplant recipients. Repertoires were generated with immunoSEQ multiplex PCR, while TCRdb's copy carries only in-frame clones and drops some. This sample has 120,000 or so clones, with approximately 90% found just once. This CDR3 is 11 amino acids long. Trimming took off 2 bases at V and 3 bases at J, with 2 bases between the two ends. Per germline, CDR1 MNHNS and CDR2 SASEGT. The sample was CD4+ T cells from blood. This TCR was recovered from a human donor in good health. The J gene is TRBJ2-7, the V gene TRBV6-1, with D unclear. CDR3 bases: TGTGCCAGCAGTGAAAACTACGAGCAGTACTTC. Amino acids: CASSENYEQYF.